The clone carrying this T cell receptor (beta chain) counts as large. Its antigen is not known. The data belong to a study of immune heterogeneity within non-small cell lung tumors. Across the whole study: Histology included a handful of squamous cell carcinomas, around 10 non-squamous carcinomas and 1 unspecified tumor.

Study results and caveats: Comparison across individual patients showed largely distinct high-frequency T-cell receptor beta clonotypes.

Multiplex PCR with 32 V and 13 J primers amplified TCR beta CDR3. TCRdb fed the multiplex PCR reads into MiXCR, producing one record per CDR3 protein. The repertoire has 5,000 to 7,000 distinct CDR3 sequences, approximately 22% of them found once; the top ten carry 9% to 10%. Germline V gene data show CDR1 as DFQATT and CDR2 as SNEGSKA (reference sequence). V lost 5 bases and J lost 5, with 19 bases in between. The CDR3 is 15 residues long. Each sample used 600 ng of genomic DNA from bulk tumor tissue. Multiple biopsies spaced far apart were taken from each primary tumor during surgery. The patients were newly diagnosed with non-small cell lung cancer, had not been treated, and had curative surgery. The donors were patients with newly diagnosed non-small cell lung cancer undergoing curative-intent surgery.

This receptor was identified in an older woman with non-small cell lung cancer. This sequence joins TRBV20-1 and TRBJ2-1; possible D gene TRBD1, 6 bases. Input material: lung tumor tissue. The CDR3 loop is CSAPRDTNGHNEQFF. The DNA of the CDR3 is TGCAGTGCTCCCCGGGACACTAACGGACACAATGAGCAGTTCTTC.